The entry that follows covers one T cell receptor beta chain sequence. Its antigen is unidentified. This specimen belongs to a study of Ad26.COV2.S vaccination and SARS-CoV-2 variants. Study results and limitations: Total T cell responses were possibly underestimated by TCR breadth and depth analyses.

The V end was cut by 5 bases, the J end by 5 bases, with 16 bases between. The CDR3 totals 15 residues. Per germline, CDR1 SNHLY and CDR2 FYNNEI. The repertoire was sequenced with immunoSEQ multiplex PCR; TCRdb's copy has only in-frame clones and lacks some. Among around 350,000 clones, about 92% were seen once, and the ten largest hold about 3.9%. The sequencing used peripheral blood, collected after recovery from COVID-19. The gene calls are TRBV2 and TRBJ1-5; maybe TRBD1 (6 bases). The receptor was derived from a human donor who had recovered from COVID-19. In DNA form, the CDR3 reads TGTGCCAGCAGTCCACAGGGATTAGCGCATCAGCCCCAGCATTTT. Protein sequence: CASSPQGLAHQPQHF.